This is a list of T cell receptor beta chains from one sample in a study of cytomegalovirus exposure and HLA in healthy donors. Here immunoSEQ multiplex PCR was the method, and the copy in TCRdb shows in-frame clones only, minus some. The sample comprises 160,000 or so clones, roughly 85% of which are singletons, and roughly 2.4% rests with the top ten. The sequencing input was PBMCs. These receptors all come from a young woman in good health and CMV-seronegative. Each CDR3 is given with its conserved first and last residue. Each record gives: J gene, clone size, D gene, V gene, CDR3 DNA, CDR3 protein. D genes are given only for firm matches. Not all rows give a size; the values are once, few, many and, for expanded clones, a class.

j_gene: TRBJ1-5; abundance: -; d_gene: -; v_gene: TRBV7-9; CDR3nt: TGTGCCAGCAGCTTATATGGGGGGGGCAGGGAGCAGCCCCAGCATTTT; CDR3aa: CASSLYGGGREQPQHF
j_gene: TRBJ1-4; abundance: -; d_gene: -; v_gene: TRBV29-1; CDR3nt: TGCAGCGTTGAAATCGCGGGACTAATGTTTTTT; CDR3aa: CSVEIAGLMFF
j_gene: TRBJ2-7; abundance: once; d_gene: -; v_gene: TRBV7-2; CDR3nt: TGTGCCAGCAGCCGGGGGGCGGGTTTGGAGCAGTACTTC; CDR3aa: CASSRGAGLEQYF
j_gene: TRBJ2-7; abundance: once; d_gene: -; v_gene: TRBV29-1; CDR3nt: TGCAGCGTTTCCGGGTCAGAGGGCCGCCAAACCTCCCCTCCCTACGAGCAGTACTTC; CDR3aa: CSVSGSEGRQTSPPYEQYF
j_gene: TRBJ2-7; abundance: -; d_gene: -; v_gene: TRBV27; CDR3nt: TGTGCCAGCAGTTTATCATACGAGACACCGATCTCCTACGAGCAGTACTTC; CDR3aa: CASSLSYETPISYEQYF
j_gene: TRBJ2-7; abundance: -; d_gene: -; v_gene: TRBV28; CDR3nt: TGTGCCAGCAGCCCCACAGGGTTTTTCAACGAGCAGTACTTC; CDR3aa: CASSPTGFFNEQYF
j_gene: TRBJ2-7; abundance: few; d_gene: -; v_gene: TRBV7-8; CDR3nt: TGTGCCAGCAGCCCTCAAGGTGGCGGAACCCTCTACGAGCAGTACTTC; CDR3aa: CASSPQGGGTLYEQYF
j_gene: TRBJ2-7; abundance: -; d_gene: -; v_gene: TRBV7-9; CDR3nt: TGTGCCAGCAGCTTTGGGCAGGGGATCTACGAGCAGTACTTC; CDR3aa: CASSFGQGIYEQYF
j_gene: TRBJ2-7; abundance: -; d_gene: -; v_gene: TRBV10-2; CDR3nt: TGCGCCAGCAGACAGGGACACGAGCAGTACTTC; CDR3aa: CASRQGHEQYF
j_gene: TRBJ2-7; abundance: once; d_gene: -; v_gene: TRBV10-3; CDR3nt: TGTGCCATCTCAATCGGAGGACAGACCTACGAGCAGTACTTC; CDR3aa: CAISIGGQTYEQYF
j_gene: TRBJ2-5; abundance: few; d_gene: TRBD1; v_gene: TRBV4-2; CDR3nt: TGTGCCAGCAGCCTTACCCCCAGGGGGCACCAAGAGACCCAGTACTTC; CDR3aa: CASSLTPRGHQETQYF
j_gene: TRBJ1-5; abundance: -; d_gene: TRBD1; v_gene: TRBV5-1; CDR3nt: TGCGCCAGCAGCTTCCAACCTCGGACAGGAGGGAGCAATCAGCCCCAGCATTTT; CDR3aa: CASSFQPRTGGSNQPQHF
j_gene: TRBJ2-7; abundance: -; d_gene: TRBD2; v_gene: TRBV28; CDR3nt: TGTGCCAGCAGTCGGACTAGCGGGGGGTACGAGCAGTACTTC; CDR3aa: CASSRTSGGYEQYF
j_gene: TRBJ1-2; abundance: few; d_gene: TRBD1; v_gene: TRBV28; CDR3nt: TGTGCCGTACAGGGGGCCATCCGGGGTGGCTACACCTTC; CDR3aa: CAVQGAIRGGYTF
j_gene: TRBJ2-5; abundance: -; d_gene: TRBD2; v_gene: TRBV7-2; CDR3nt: TGTGCCAGCAGCTTAAGACTAGCGGATGGAGCCCAGTACTTC; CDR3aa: CASSLRLADGAQYF